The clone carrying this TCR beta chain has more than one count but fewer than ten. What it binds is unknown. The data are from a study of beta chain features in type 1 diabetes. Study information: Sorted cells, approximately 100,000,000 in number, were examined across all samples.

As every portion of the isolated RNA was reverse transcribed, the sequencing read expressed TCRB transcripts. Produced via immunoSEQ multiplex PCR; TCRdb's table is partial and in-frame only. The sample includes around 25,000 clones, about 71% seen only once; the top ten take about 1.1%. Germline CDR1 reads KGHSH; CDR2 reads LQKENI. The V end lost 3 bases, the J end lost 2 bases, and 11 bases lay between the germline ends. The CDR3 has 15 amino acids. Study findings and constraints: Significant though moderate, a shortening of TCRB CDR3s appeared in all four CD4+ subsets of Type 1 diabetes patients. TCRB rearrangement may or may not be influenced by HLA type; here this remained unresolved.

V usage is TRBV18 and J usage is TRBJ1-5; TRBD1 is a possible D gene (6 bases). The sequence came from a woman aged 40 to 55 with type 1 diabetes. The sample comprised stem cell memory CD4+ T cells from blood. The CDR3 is CASSPDSQGNQPQHF. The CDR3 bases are TGTGCCAGCTCACCGGACAGTCAGGGCAATCAGCCCCAGCATTTT.